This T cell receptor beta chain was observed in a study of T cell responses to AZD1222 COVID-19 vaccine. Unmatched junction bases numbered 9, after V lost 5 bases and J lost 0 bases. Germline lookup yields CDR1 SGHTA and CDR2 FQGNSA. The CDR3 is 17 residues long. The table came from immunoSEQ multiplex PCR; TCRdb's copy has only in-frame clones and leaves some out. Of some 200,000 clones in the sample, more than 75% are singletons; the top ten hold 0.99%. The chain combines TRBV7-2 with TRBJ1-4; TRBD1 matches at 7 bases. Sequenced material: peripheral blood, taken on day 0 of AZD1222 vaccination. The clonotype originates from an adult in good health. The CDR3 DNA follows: TGTGCCAGCAGCCATTTTGGGACAGCTGCAACTAATGAAAAACTGTTTTTT. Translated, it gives CASSHFGTAATNEKLFF.